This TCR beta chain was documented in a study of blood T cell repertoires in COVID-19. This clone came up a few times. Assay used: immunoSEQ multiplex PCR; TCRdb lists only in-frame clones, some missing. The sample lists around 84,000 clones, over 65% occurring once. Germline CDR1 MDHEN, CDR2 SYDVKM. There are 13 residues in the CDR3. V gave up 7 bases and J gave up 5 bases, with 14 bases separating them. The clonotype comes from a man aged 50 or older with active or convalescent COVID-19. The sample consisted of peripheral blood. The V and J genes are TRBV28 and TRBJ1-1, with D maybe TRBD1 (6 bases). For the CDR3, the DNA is TGTGCCAGCATGGGCGGGGGCAGGACTGAAGCTTTCTTT. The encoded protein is CASMGGGRTEAFF.